Presented here are 25 T cell receptor beta chains from one specimen sequenced in a study of Ad26.COV2.S vaccination and SARS-CoV-2 variants. Treatment of the sample: around 19 received Ad26.COV2.S at low or high dose, single or two shots; 5 received placebo; per-sample allocation not given. All samples were drawn on day 63, counting from the first vaccine or placebo injection. Assay used: immunoSEQ multiplex PCR; TCRdb lists only in-frame clones, some missing. This sample has fewer than 500,000 clones, with roughly nine tenths found just once. The specimen was peripheral blood, collected in a trial of Ad26.COV2.S vaccine versus placebo. The receptors were sampled from a person between 18 and 59 years old who received the Ad26.COV2.S COVID-19 vaccine or a placebo.

The gene calls are TRBV5-1 and TRBJ2-7, with a possible D match to TRBD2 (5 bases). The V end lost 1 base, the J end lost 7 bases, and 15 bases lay between the germline ends. This CDR3 is 14 amino acids long. Germline CDR1 reads SGHRS; CDR2 reads YFSETQ. The CDR3 nucleotides are TGCGCCAGCAGCTTGACACTGGACTCCTTGGAGCAGTACTTC. Translating it yields CASSLTLDSLEQYF.

The CDR3 here is CASGPAGVDTQYF. Written as DNA, the CDR3 is TGTGCCAGCGGTCCAGCGGGTGTCGATACGCAGTATTTT. The rearrangement uses TRBV2 and TRBJ2-3, with a tentative D call TRBD2 (6 bases). CDR1 SNHLY and CDR2 FYNNEI come from the germline V gene. CDR3 length: 13 amino acids. V lost 8 bases and J lost 6, with 15 bases in between.

The chain recombines TRBV2 with TRBJ2-2; the match to TRBD1 covers 7 bases. There are 13 residues in the CDR3. Germline CDR1 is SNHLY and CDR2 is FYNNEI. V lost 6 bases and J lost 8; bases outside the gene matches: 6. DNA for the CDR3: TGTGCCAGCAGCGTGACGGACAGGGGGGAGCTGTTTTTT. Translated: CASSVTDRGELFF.

This chain uses TRBV2 with TRBJ2-4; D gene ambiguous. V was shortened by 4 bases and J by 0 bases, with 7 bases between the two germline ends. The CDR3 sequence is 14 residues long. Germline V lookup: CDR1 SNHLY, CDR2 FYNNEI. The CDR3 DNA reads TGTGCCAGCAGTGGGCAACTAGCCAAAAACATTCAGTACTTC. Residues: CASSGQLAKNIQYF.

CDR3 amino acids: CASSLLPGWGNTEAFF. The DNA for the CDR3 is TGTGCCAGCAGTTTATTGCCCGGCTGGGGCAACACTGAAGCTTTCTTT. The genes are TRBV27 and TRBJ1-1; a weak D match, TRBD1 (5 bases). CDR3 length: 16 amino acids. The germline V and J ends were trimmed by 1 base and 2 bases, with 14 bases remaining between them. Germline V gene sequence: CDR1 MNHEY, CDR2 SMNVEV (reference sequence).

This clone has only a few counts. This rearrangement joins TRBV5-1 to TRBJ2-2; 7 bases are a match to TRBD2. The V and J ends lost 6 bases and 4 bases, in that order; junction bases with no gene match: 9. The CDR3 loop spans 15 amino acids. Germline V gene lookup returns CDR1 SGHRS and CDR2 YFSETQ. The CDR3 region is CASKSPASGTGELFF. CDR3 in DNA: TGCGCCAGCAAGTCCCCGGCTAGCGGCACCGGGGAGCTGTTTTTT.

The chain has TRBV27 and TRBJ1-5, with D uncertain. Germline loops: CDR1 MNHEY, CDR2 SMNVEV (reference sequence). Deletions cut 10 bases from V and 0 bases from J, with 10 bases between. The CDR3 runs to 13 residues. CDR3 amino acids: CATSVYSNQPQHF. CDR3 bases: TGTGCCACCTCGGTCTATAGCAATCAGCCCCAGCATTTT.

The V call is TRBV2, the J call TRBJ1-1; possible D gene TRBD1, 5 bases. Trimming stripped 6 bases from V and 7 bases from J, with 15 bases between. Germline V CDR1 and CDR2: SNHLY, FYNNEI. The CDR3 contains 13 residues. CDR3 region: CASRANGGSEAFF. CDR3 bases: TGTGCCAGCAGAGCTAACGGGGGGAGTGAAGCTTTCTTT.

In its sample, this clone was seen once. This sequence joins TRBV5-1 and TRBJ2-1; 11 nucleotides match TRBD2. The CDR3 sequence is 17 residues long. J was trimmed by 3 bases and V by 4 bases; bases with no gene match: 9. The germline V gene has CDR1 SGHRS and CDR2 YFSETQ. The chain's CDR3 is CASSSIAGGTVYNEQFF. For the CDR3, the DNA is TGCGCCAGCAGCAGCATAGCGGGAGGGACGGTCTACAATGAGCAGTTCTTC.

The rearrangement uses TRBV7-2 and TRBJ1-1, with D tentatively TRBD1 (6 bases). There are 13 residues in the CDR3. In germline, CDR1 is SGHTA, CDR2 FQGNSA. Trimming removed 8 bases at V and 1 base at J, with 11 bases between. The CDR3 DNA reads TGTGCCAGCGGCAAACAGGGGAACACTGAAGCTTTCTTT. Residues: CASGKQGNTEAFF.

This clone occurred many times. The CDR3 sequence is CASSTLVGGVSGANVLTF. The CDR3 DNA reads TGTGCCAGCAGCACCCTAGTGGGGGGGGTGTCTGGGGCCAACGTCCTGACTTTC. This chain links TRBV7-2 with TRBJ2-6, with TRBD2 matching 7 bases. The CDR3 loop spans 18 amino acids. Trimming took 5 bases from V and 1 from J; bases not matched to a gene: 11. CDR1 is SGHTA and CDR2 is FQGNSA in the germline V gene.

In this sample, this clone turned up a few times. The rearrangement links TRBV3-1 (or the pseudogene TRBV3-2) to TRBJ2-7; D unresolved. The CDR3 sequence is 13 residues long. Germline V lookup: CDR1 LGHDT, CDR2 YNNKEL (reference sequence). V shed 1 base and J shed 2 bases, with 6 bases lying between them. CDR3 DNA sequence: TGTGCCAGCAGCCAAGGAATGGCCTACGAGCAGTACGTC. It yields the protein CASSQGMAYEQYV.

The sample holds one count of this clone. The chain recombines TRBV12-3 or TRBV12-4 with TRBJ2-2; D is uncertain. V was pared by 5 bases and J by 3 bases, with 7 bases between. This CDR3 region has 13 residues. The CDR3 region is CASSRQYTGELFF. CDR3 sequence (DNA): TGTGCCAGCAGTAGGCAGTACACCGGGGAGCTGTTTTTT.

The chain links TRBV3-1 (or the pseudogene TRBV3-2) to TRBJ1-4; no firm D call. V was cut by 3 bases and J by 7 bases, with 3 bases left in between. Germline CDR1 is LGHDT and CDR2 is YNNKEL (reference sequence). There are 11 residues in the CDR3. CDR3 in amino acids: CASSQGEKLFF. The CDR3 DNA follows: TGTGCCAGCAGCCAGGGTGAAAAACTGTTTTTT.

The rearrangement links TRBV11-1 to TRBJ2-7; TRBD2 aligns across 13 bases. Germline V gene sequence: CDR1 SGHAT, CDR2 FQDESV (reference sequence). CDR3 length: 16 residues. The V gene end was trimmed by 5 bases and the J gene end by 3 bases; junction bases not matched to a gene: 7. The CDR3 sequence: CASSPKRLAGGYEQYF. In nucleotides, the CDR3 is TGTGCCAGCAGCCCCAAACGACTAGCGGGGGGCTACGAGCAGTACTTC.

The chain uses TRBV7-2 and TRBJ1-6; no reliable D call. Germline CDR1 SGHTA, CDR2 FQGNSA. This CDR3 contains 15 residues. Trimming cost V 0 bases and J 7 bases, with 10 bases left between them. The CDR3 region has the DNA TGTGCCAGCAGCTTAGCCACGGTTCAAAATTCACCCCTCCACTTT. The encoded protein is CASSLATVQNSPLHF.

This chain uses TRBV7-9 with TRBJ1-1; D is perhaps TRBD1 (6 bases). V was clipped by 5 bases and J by 6 bases, with 16 bases between them. This CDR3 spans 14 amino acids. The germline V gene encodes CDR1 SEHNR and CDR2 FQNEAQ (reference sequence). The chain's CDR3 is CASSANRDSAEAFF. The DNA of the CDR3 is TGTGCCAGCAGCGCAAACAGGGATTCGGCTGAAGCTTTCTTT.

This rearrangement joins TRBV7-3 to TRBJ1-1; no reliable D call. The CDR3 is 13 amino acids. V lost 4 bases and J 3 bases, leaving 9 bases between the germline ends. Germline-derived CDR1 and CDR2 are SGHTA and FQGTGA. CDR3 in DNA: TGTGCCAGCAGCTCTCAATCGTACACTGAAGCTTTCTTT. It encodes CASSSQSYTEAFF.

The chain uses TRBV5-5 and TRBJ2-1; 11 positions agree with TRBD2. The trim removed 3 bases at V and 2 bases at J, leaving 4 bases unmatched. The CDR3 spans 16 residues. CDR1 and CDR2 (germline): SGHKS, YYEKEE (reference sequence). The CDR3 bases are TGTGCCAGCAGCTCCTCACTAGCGGGGGCCTACAATGAGCAGTTCTTC. Its translation is CASSSSLAGAYNEQFF.

The rearrangement joins TRBV27 to TRBJ1-2; unclear D gene. Germline CDR1 and CDR2: MNHEY and SMNVEV (reference sequence). Trimming took 1 base from V and 1 from J, leaving 4 bases between them. This CDR3 has 13 amino acids. In nucleotides, the CDR3 is TGTGCCAGCAGTTTATTCCGTAACTATGGCTACACCTTC. Its protein product is CASSLFRNYGYTF.

The CDR3 region is CASSQHLPSSELTDTQYF. In nucleotides, the CDR3 is TGTGCCAGCAGCCAGCACCTGCCTTCTAGCGAGCTCACAGATACGCAGTATTTT. V and J are TRBV11-3 and TRBJ2-3; TRBD2 might be the D (6 bases). The V and J ends lost 5 bases and 2 bases respectively, with 23 bases between them. CDR1 and CDR2 from the germline V gene are SGHNT and YENEEA. This CDR3 spans 18 amino acids.

This chain connects TRBV5-4 to TRBJ2-5; D is uncertain. Trimming stripped 3 bases from V and 2 bases from J, with 11 bases between. The germline gives CDR1 SGHNT, CDR2 YYREEE (reference sequence). This CDR3 has 14 amino acids. CDR3 amino acids: CASSSQWGQETQYF. The CDR3 bases are TGTGCCAGCAGCTCCCAATGGGGACAAGAGACCCAGTACTTC.

The chain is built from TRBV4-1 and TRBJ1-5, with D perhaps matching TRBD1 (6 bases). Germline-derived CDR1 and CDR2 are MGHRA and YSYEKL. V was trimmed by 1 base and J by 7 bases, leaving 20 bases between them. This CDR3 comprises 17 residues. The CDR3 sequence: CASSQGLARGRDQPQHF. DNA of the CDR3: TGCGCCAGCAGCCAAGGGCTGGCCAGGGGCAGAGACCAGCCCCAGCATTTT.

About this clone itself: The same CDR3 can be traced to other DNA sequences in this sample. The chain carries TRBV19 and TRBJ1-5; D is perhaps TRBD1 (6 bases). The CDR3 runs to 13 residues. The V end was cut by 3 bases, the J end by 5 bases, with 8 bases between. Germline CDR1 reads LNHDA; CDR2 reads SQIVND (reference sequence). The CDR3 DNA is TGTGCCAGTAGTATCAACAGGGATCAGCCCCAGCATTTT. It yields the protein CASSINRDQPQHF.

The chain has TRBV5-6 and TRBJ2-6; D remains unclear. This CDR3 is built from 14 residues. Germline V gene sequence: CDR1 SGHDT, CDR2 YYEEEE. Trimming took 0 bases from V and 1 from J, leaving 2 bases between them. The CDR3 sequence: CASSLGSGANVLTF. In DNA, the CDR3 is TGTGCCAGCAGCTTGGGGTCTGGGGCCAACGTCCTGACTTTC.